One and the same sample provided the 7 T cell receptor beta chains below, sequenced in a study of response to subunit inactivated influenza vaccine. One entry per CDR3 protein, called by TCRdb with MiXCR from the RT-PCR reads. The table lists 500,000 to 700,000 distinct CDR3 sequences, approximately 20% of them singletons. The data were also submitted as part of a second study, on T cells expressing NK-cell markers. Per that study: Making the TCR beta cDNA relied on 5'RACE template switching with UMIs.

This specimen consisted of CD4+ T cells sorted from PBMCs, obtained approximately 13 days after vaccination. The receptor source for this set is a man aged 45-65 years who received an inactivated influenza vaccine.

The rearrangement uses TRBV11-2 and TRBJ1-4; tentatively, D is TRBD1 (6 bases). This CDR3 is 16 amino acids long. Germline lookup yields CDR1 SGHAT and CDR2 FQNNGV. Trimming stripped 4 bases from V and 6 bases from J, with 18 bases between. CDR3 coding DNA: TGTGCCAGCAGCTCACTAACAGGGAGGCGTGATGAAAAACTGTTTTTT. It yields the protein CASSSLTGRRDEKLFF.

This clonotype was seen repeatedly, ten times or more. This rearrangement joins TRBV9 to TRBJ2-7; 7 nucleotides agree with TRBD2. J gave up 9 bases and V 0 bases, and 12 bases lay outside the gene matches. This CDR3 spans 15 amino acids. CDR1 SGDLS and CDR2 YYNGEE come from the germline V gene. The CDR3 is CASSVDPQRGPRQYF. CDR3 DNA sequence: TGTGCCAGCAGCGTAGATCCACAGCGGGGCCCACGGCAGTACTTC.

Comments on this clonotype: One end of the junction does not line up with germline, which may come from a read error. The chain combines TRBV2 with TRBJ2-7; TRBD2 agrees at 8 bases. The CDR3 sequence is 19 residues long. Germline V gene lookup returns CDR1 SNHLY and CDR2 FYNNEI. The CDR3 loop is CACSFVVGSGTQISYEQYF. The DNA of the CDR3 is TGTGCCTGCAGTTTTGTAGTGGGTAGCGGGACACAGATCTCCTACGAGCAGTACTTC. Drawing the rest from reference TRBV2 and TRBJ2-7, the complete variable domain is EPEVTQTPSHQVTQMGQEVILRCVPISNHLYFYWYRQILGQKVEFLVSFYNNEISEKSEIFDDQFSVERPDGSNFTLKIRSTKLEDSAMYFCACSFVVGSGTQISYEQYFGPGTRLTVT.

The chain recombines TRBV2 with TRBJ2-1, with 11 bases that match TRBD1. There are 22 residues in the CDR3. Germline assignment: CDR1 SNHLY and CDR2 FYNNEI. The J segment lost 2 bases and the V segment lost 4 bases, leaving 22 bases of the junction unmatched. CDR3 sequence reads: CASSGGQGDGLASGITYNEQFF. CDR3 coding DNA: TGTGCCAGCAGTGGGGGACAGGGGGATGGTTTGGCTAGCGGGATTACCTACAATGAGCAGTTCTTC.

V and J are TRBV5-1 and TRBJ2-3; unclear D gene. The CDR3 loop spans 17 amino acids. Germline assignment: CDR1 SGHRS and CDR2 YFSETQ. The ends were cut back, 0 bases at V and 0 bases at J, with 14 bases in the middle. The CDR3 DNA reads TGCGCCAGCAGCTTGGTGACCGCCTCCACTAGCACAGATACGCAGTATTTT. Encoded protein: CASSLVTASTSTDTQYF.

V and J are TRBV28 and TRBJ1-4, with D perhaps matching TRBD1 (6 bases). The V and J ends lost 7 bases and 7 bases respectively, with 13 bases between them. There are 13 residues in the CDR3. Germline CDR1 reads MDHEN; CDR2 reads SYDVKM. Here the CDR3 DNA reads TGTGCCAGCATACAGGGCGAAAGTGAAAAACTGTTTTTT. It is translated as CASIQGESEKLFF.

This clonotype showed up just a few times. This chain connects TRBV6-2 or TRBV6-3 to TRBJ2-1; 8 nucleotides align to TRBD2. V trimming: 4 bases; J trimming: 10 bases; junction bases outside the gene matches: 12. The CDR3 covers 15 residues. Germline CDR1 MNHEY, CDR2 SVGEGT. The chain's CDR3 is CASSSPGLGRGEQFF. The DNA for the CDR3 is TGTGCCAGCAGTTCCCCGGGACTAGGGCGTGGGGAGCAGTTCTTC.